The source of this TCR beta chain is a study of beta chain features in type 1 diabetes. The isolated RNA, all of it, was reverse transcribed, so expressed TCRB transcripts were what got sequenced. Generated by immunoSEQ multiplex PCR, the TCRdb table keeps only in-frame clones and is missing some. Here the sample spans over 120,000 clones, around 8.7% being singletons. The CDR3 totals 13 residues. Germline V gene sequence: CDR1 SGHRS, CDR2 YFSETQ. The V gene end was trimmed by 5 bases and the J gene end by 6 bases; junction bases not matched to a gene: 8. Specimen: central memory CD4+ T cells from blood. The rearrangement uses TRBV5-1 and TRBJ2-7; 7 positions match TRBD1. The source is a man younger than 35 in good health. The CDR3 sequence is CASSGMAGGEQYF. Written as DNA, the CDR3 is TGCGCCAGCAGTGGGATGGCAGGGGGCGAGCAGTACTTC.